A single sample is the source of the 15 T cell receptor beta chains below, sequenced in a study of shared clonotypes between healthy human individuals. The protocol was immunoSEQ multiplex PCR, while the TCRdb copy is restricted to in-frame clones and leaves out a portion. The sample includes around 88,000 clones, under 80% of them seen just once. The sample comprised memory CD8+ T cells sorted from blood. Regarding subset: CD45RO+ cells pooled with CCR7-negative TemRA cells. These receptors came from a man aged 25-45 years in good health.

The chain joins TRBV27 to TRBJ1-5, with D unresolved. Trimming took off 1 base at V and 0 bases at J, with 1 base between the two ends. The CDR3 has 13 amino acids. The germline V gene encodes CDR1 MNHEY and CDR2 SMNVEV (reference sequence). Here the CDR3 DNA reads TGTGCCAGCAGTTTATTTAGCAATCAGCCCCAGCATTTT. Residues: CASSLFSNQPQHF.

This clone was counted ten times or more. The chain carries TRBV5-4 and TRBJ2-7, with D hard to call. Germline CDR1 reads SGHNT; CDR2 reads YYREEE (reference sequence). Trimming removed 10 bases at V and 0 bases at J, with 14 bases between. This CDR3 is built from 13 residues. CDR3 sequence (DNA): TGTGCCGTGCAGAGAGAGGACTCCTACGAGCAGTACTTC. Translation gives CAVQREDSYEQYF.

This chain joins TRBV7-8 and TRBJ2-4; 8 bases match TRBD2. There are 17 residues in the CDR3. V dropped 3 bases and J dropped 5; count of bases not matched to a gene: 12. The germline CDR1 and CDR2 sequences are SGHVS and FQNEAQ. Here the CDR3 DNA reads TGTGCCAGCAGCTTCAATTCCGGGAGGGCCTTCGAAAACATTCAGTACTTC. Its translation: CASSFNSGRAFENIQYF.

J is TRBJ1-2 and V is TRBV19; D is unclear. Trimming removed 3 bases at V and 8 bases at J, with 13 bases between. This CDR3 has 13 amino acids. Germline V gene lookup returns CDR1 LNHDA and CDR2 SQIVND (reference sequence). The chain's CDR3 is CASSISPRGGYTF. The CDR3 region has the DNA TGTGCCAGTAGTATTAGCCCGCGCGGGGGCTACACCTTC.

The chain carries TRBV11-2 and TRBJ1-4; D perhaps matches TRBD1 (5 bases). This CDR3 spans 14 amino acids. Trimming cost V 0 bases and J 8 bases, with 10 bases left between them. Germline V CDR1 and CDR2: SGHAT, FQNNGV. CDR3 DNA: TGTGCCAGCAGCTTAGAGCAGGGATCGGAAAAACTGTTTTTT. The encoded protein is CASSLEQGSEKLFF.

This clone was seen only a few times. It differs at one base from a far larger clone, so likely a read error. The chain couples TRBV19 to TRBJ2-7; D not certain. Germline values: CDR1 LNHDA, CDR2 SQIVND (reference sequence). This CDR3 is 12 amino acids long. With 5 bases removed from V and 0 bases from J, the gap between germline ends came to 5 bases. CDR3 region: CASSGVSYEQYF. CDR3 DNA: TGTGCCAGTAGTGGGGTCTCCTACGAGCAGTACTTC.

This clone was counted at least ten times. CDR3 nucleotides: TGTGCCAGCAGCCTAGGACTAGCGGGAGAGTTTGACAATGAGCAGTTCTTC. As protein: CASSLGLAGEFDNEQFF. The chain recombines TRBV7-8 with TRBJ2-1; 13 bases fit TRBD2. V was pared by 5 bases and J by 5 bases, with 9 bases of the junction left unmatched. Germline values: CDR1 SGHVS, CDR2 FQNEAQ. The CDR3 consists of 17 residues.

As for this clone: A read error is likely here: a far larger clone is one base away. The rearrangement uses TRBV6-6 and TRBJ2-7; 7 bases match TRBD1. Germline values: CDR1 MNHNY, CDR2 SVGAGI (reference sequence). CDR3 length equals 12 residues. The V gene end was trimmed by 6 bases and the J gene end by 3 bases; junction bases not matched to a gene: 2. For the CDR3, the DNA is TGTGCCAGCAGGGGGACAGACTACGAGCAGTACTTC. Encoded protein: CASRGTDYEQYF.

The rearrangement uses TRBV30 and TRBJ1-4; tentative D call: TRBD1 (5 bases). The CDR3 has 14 amino acids. Between the trimmed V and J ends, which lost 2 bases and 5 bases, there was a span of 12 bases. In germline, CDR1 is GTSNPN, CDR2 SVGIG (reference sequence). CDR3: CAWSITGFNEKLFF. The CDR3 nucleotides are TGTGCCTGGAGTATTACAGGATTCAATGAAAAACTGTTTTTT.

By share of the sample, this clone is medium-sized. This sequence joins TRBV7-8 and TRBJ2-5; no clear D gene. The germline V gene encodes CDR1 SGHVS and CDR2 FQNEAQ. Trimming shortened V by 2 bases and J by 5 bases, and 12 bases separated the two germline ends. This CDR3 is built from 14 residues. CDR3 in amino acids: CASSLLTSTETQYF. The CDR3, as DNA: TGTGCCAGCAGCTTACTGACAAGCACGGAGACCCAGTACTTC. The full variable domain, with the rest looked up from reference TRBV7-8 and TRBJ2-5, is GAGVSQSPRYKVAKRGQDVALRCDPISGHVSLFWYQQALGQGPEFLTYFQNEAQLDKSGLPSDRFFAERPEGSVSTLKIQRTQQEDSAVYLCASSLLTSTETQYFGPGTRLLVL.

V usage is TRBV7-2 and J usage is TRBJ2-7; TRBD2 is a possible D gene (6 bases). The CDR3 is 13 amino acids. The germline V and J ends were trimmed by 7 bases and 2 bases, with 12 bases remaining between them. Germline assignment: CDR1 SGHTA and CDR2 FQGNSA. This CDR3 is CASTRDLAYEQYF. The CDR3 DNA reads as TGTGCCAGCACTCGGGACTTAGCCTACGAGCAGTACTTC.

The chain combines TRBV7-6 with TRBJ2-1; 9 positions agree with TRBD2. This CDR3 has 13 residues. CDR1 and CDR2 (germline): SGHVS, FNYEAQ. With V trimmed by 6 bases and J by 10 bases, 7 bases remained unmatched. The CDR3 bases are TGTGCCAGCAGTGTCGGACTAGCGTACGAGCAGTTCTTC. It translates to CASSVGLAYEQFF. The complete variable domain, with remaining parts taken from reference TRBV7-6 and TRBJ2-1, reads GAGVSQSPRYKVTKRGQDVALRCDPISGHVSLYWYRQALGQGPEFLTYFNYEAQQDKSGLPNDRFSAERPEGSISTLTIQRTEQRDSAMYRCASSVGLAYEQFFGPGTRLTVL.

The V and J genes are TRBV5-1 and TRBJ2-5; 7 bases align to TRBD2. Trimming removed 4 bases from V and 2 bases from J; junction bases left unmatched: 5. Looked up from germline, CDR1 is SGHRS and CDR2 is YFSETQ. The CDR3 sequence is 14 residues long. Here the CDR3 reads CASSRSGGQETQYF. The CDR3 nucleotides read TGCGCCAGCAGCCGCTCGGGAGGACAAGAGACCCAGTACTTC.

The chain combines TRBV6-1 with TRBJ2-7, with 7 bases that match TRBD1. This CDR3 is 14 amino acids long. Germline CDR1 and CDR2: MNHNS and SASEGT. The J segment lost 2 bases and the V segment lost 6 bases, leaving 7 bases of the junction unmatched. The CDR3 loop reads CASSYKQGTYEQYF. CDR3 sequence (DNA): TGTGCCAGCAGCTATAAACAGGGGACCTACGAGCAGTACTTC.

The CDR3 loop reads CASSEPGTGEEDTQYF. The CDR3 nucleotides read TGTGCCAGCAGTGAACCGGGGACAGGGGAAGAAGATACGCAGTATTTT. The V gene is TRBV25-1, the J gene TRBJ2-3; 10 positions agree with TRBD1. This CDR3 is 16 amino acids long. V dropped 2 bases and J dropped 5; count of bases not matched to a gene: 7. Germline CDR1 MGHDK, CDR2 SYGVNS.